This record looks at one T cell receptor beta chain sequence and its context. It lacks a known antigen. From its cysteine to its phenylalanine, the CDR3 spans 13 amino acids. Only the protein sequence is given. From the germline V gene (reference sequence), CDR1 is DFQATT and CDR2 is SNEGSKA. Libraries were constructed by 5' RACE. Preparation of each TCR library used approximately 3,700 ng of total RNA. cDNA was synthesized with SMARTScribe reverse transcriptase in eight separate reactions per sample. During cDNA synthesis, template switching introduced unique molecular identifiers that contained a 6-nucleotide sample barcode. TCRalpha and TCRbeta cDNA was amplified by two nested PCRs of 16 and 9 cycles, with bead purification after each PCR. Before amplification, the cDNA was treated with uracil DNA-glycosylase and purified using the QIAquick PCR purification kit. In the second PCR, Illumina TruSeq-compatible adapters and sample-specific barcodes were added. Library quality and concentration were assessed using TapeStation and Qubit, and about 5 ng of each library was pooled. Sequencing of the pooled libraries was done on an Illumina HiSeq2500 single-index Rapid Run using custom sequencing primers and 2 x 100 bp reads. In the authors' own workflow: PCR and sequencing errors were corrected by UMI-based consensus assembly using MiGEC version 1.2.6. MiXCR version 2.1.1 was used to carry out V(D)J alignment, clonotype assembly and CDR3 extraction. To normalise gene usage, clonotype sharing and MAIT/NKT TCR abundance, the analysis used the top 1000, 10 000 and 20 000 clonotypes per sample. Diversity was computed as the inverse Simpson index with the vegan R package after downsampling to 27 000 UMIs. Paired Mann-Whitney U tests were applied to discordant twin pairs, with Benjamini-Hochberg correction for multiple testing. Following TCRdb reprocessing, every CDR3 protein sequence forms one entry, and DNA is not provided. The V and J calls reflect TCRdb's pipeline rather than the authors' work. The sample has more than 300,000 distinct CDR3 sequences on record. The top ten hold around 2.6% of the sample.

The data originate from a study of monozygotic twins with inflammatory bowel disease (dated by TCRdb to about 2019). Notes on the research overall: The full study comprised around 28 monozygotic twin pairs: nine German pairs (four IBD-concordant, five IBD-discordant) and 19 IBD-discordant Danish pairs. Within discordant pairs, disease-associated traits were sought mainly by comparing IBD patients with their genetically identical healthy co-twins. Each individual had, on average, about 151 000 unique TCRalpha sequences and 181 000 unique TCRbeta sequences available for analysis.

A roughly 2.5 ml peripheral blood sample was drawn into PAXgene tubes per donor and stored at -80°C. Without any T cell sorting, total RNA was extracted from whole blood using the PAXgene blood miRNA kit on an automated QIAcube. Peripheral blood from monozygotic twin pairs concordant or discordant for inflammatory bowel disease was subjected to deep TCRalpha and TCRbeta repertoire profiling with unique molecular barcoding. Smoking habits were recorded for all twin pairs, and individuals were classified as current, former or never smokers. General study outcomes and caveats: Repertoire similarity did not differ between concordant and discordant twins, which could be due to limited statistical power. Distinction between different T cell subtypes could not be achieved in the analysis. No single strong signal or clonotype linked to IBD turned up in the results, so the idea that one exists was not supported. Background noise and inter-individual variability may have been introduced into the repertoires by the differing immunosuppressive treatments among patients. A decrease in TCRbeta repertoire diversity, as measured by inverse Simpson index, was observed in IBD patients compared with their healthy co-twins. Compared with healthy twins, IBD patients had fewer clonotypes in common with other individuals, a difference most pronounced in patients showing signs of disease activity.

This clonotype was sampled from a human donor with ulcerative colitis or Crohn's disease, or a healthy co-twin of an affected twin (not recorded which). The sequence joins TRBV20-1 to TRBJ2-3; the TCRdb call, TRBD2, lacks DNA for checking. The sequencing sample was made of blood. CDR3 reads: CSARTSYTDTQYF.